The clone carrying this TCR beta chain was picked up a small number of times. The entry originates in a study of blood T cell repertoires in COVID-19. Generated by immunoSEQ multiplex PCR, the TCRdb table keeps only in-frame clones and is missing some. The repertoire consists of around 170,000 clones, with about four fifths occurring once and the leading ten covering around 6.3%. Germline loops: CDR1 LNHDA, CDR2 SQIVND (reference sequence). The CDR3 runs 15 residues. J gave up 3 bases and V 3 bases, and 7 bases lay outside the gene matches. This sequence joins TRBV19 and TRBJ2-7; 8 positions match TRBD1. The sequenced sample consisted of peripheral blood. The TCR comes from a woman aged 35 to 49 with acute or convalescent COVID-19. CDR3 coding DNA: TGTGCCAGTAGTATGGACAGGGCCTTCCGCTACGAGCAGTACTTC. This encodes CASSMDRAFRYEQYF.